Detailed here is one T cell receptor (beta chain). This clonotype appeared a few times. Its antigen has not been determined. Within one base of it there is no much larger clone, and no base qualities were kept. This record belongs to a study of somatic reversion in DOCK8 deficiency (dated by TCRdb to the early 2020s). Study-wide context: The study compared the T cell receptor beta repertoires of three groups: DOCK8-deficient patients, DOCK8-revertant patients and healthy volunteers. The study investigated how somatic reversion of pathogenic DOCK8 variants alters lymphocyte differentiation and function in DOCK8 deficiency. The DOCK8-deficient patients included in the study had been described in earlier reports.

Genomic DNA for TCR repertoire analysis was extracted from either whole blood samples or PBMCs. Samples were taken from a few DOCK8-revertant patients, and some of those patients were sampled at multiple time points. Its CDR3 holds 16 amino acids, cysteine through phenylalanine. Just the 48-base CDR3 DNA is kept, in frame starting at base 1. The germline V gene supplies CDR1 MGHRA and CDR2 YSYEKL. Trimming takes 0 bases from V and 0 bases from J, and the germline ends sit 6 bases apart. Points the paper makes about the study in general: Whether whole blood or PBMCs served as the source material for each individual sample was not specified in the methods.

The library was generated by multiplex PCR. TRB libraries were generated by one-step amplicon PCR from 90 to 100 ng genomic DNA using EuroClonality-NGS primers. Sequencing of the TRB amplicons was carried out on Illumina MiSeq instruments using 2 x 250 bp version 2 chemistry. Per the original workflow: Primary TRB sequence analysis and V(D)J annotation were performed with IMGT/HighV-QUEST. Repertoire diversity and composition were evaluated with VDJtools after nonfunctional clones were removed and downsampling was applied for comparisons between samples. The public reads were reprocessed in TCRdb via fastp at Q25 and MiXCR, keeping in-frame beta chains. CDR3 protein duplicates are merged, each entry listing the most common genes and DNA. For this entry, the V and J calls and clone size follow TCRdb and not the study's own pipeline. The sample table shows 1,300 or so distinct CDR3 sequences, and roughly 29% are seen once. The ten largest clones add up to 84% of the sample.

The TCR originated in a human donor with DOCK8 deficiency. Recombination connected TRBV4-1 to TRBJ2-6, with a weak D call of TRBD1 (5 bases match). The sequenced sample was peripheral blood. This specimen's cell subset or site label, interpreted: DOCK8-deficient patient with somatic reversion. The DNA sequence is as follows: TGCGCCAGCAGCCAAGATAGGGGCTCTGGGGCCAACGTCCTGACTTTC. The translation is CASSQDRGSGANVLTF.